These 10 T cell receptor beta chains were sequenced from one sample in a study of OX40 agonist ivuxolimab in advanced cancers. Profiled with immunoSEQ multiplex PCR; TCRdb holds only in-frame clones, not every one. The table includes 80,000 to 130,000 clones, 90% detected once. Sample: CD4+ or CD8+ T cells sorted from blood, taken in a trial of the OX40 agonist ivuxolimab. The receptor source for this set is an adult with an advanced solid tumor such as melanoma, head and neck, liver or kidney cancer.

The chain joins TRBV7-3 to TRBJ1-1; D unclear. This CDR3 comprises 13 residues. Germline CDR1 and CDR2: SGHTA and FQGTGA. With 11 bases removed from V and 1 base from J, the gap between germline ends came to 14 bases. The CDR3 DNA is TGTGCCGCCGTGGGCGGTAAGAACACTGAAGCTTTCTTT. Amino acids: CAAVGGKNTEAFF.

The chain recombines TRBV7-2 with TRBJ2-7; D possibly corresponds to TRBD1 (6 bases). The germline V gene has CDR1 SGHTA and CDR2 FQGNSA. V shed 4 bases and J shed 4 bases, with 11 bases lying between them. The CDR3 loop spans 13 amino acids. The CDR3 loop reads CASSYDRSYEQYF. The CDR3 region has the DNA TGTGCCAGCAGCTATGACAGGAGTTACGAGCAGTACTTC.

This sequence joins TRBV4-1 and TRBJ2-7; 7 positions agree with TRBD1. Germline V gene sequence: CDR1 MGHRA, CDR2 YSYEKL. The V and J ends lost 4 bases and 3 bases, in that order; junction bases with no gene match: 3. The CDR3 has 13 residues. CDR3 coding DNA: TGCGCCAGCAGCCGGGACAGTAACTACGAGCAGTACTTC. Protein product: CASSRDSNYEQYF.

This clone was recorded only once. This CDR3 is CASSGQVNTGELFF. The CDR3 nucleotides are TGTGCCAGCTCAGGACAGGTTAACACCGGGGAGCTGTTTTTT. V is TRBV7-6 and J is TRBJ2-2; TRBD1 agrees at 7 bases. V lost 8 bases and J lost 2; bases outside the gene matches: 5. The germline V gene encodes CDR1 SGHVS and CDR2 FNYEAQ. CDR3 length: 14 residues.

The CDR3 nucleotides are TGTGCCAGCAGCCTACCCGGGGGCGCAACCAAAAACATTCAGTACTTC. Its translation is CASSLPGGATKNIQYF. The rearrangement links TRBV28 to TRBJ2-4, with D tentatively TRBD1 or TRBD2 (6 bases each). The germline V gene has CDR1 MDHEN and CDR2 SYDVKM. Deletions cut 6 bases from V and 2 bases from J, with 17 bases between. This CDR3 is built from 16 residues.

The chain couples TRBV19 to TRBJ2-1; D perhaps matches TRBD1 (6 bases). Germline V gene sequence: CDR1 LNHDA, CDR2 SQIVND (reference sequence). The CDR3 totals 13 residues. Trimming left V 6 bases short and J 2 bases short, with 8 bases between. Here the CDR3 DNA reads TGTGCCAGTAGGGACAGAACCTACAATGAGCAGTTCTTC. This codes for CASRDRTYNEQFF.

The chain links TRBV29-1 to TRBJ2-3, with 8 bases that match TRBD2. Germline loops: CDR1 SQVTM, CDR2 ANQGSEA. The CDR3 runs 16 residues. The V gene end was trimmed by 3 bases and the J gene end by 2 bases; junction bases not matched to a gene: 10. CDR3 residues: CSVDGGVAGTTDTQYF. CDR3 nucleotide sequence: TGCAGCGTTGACGGGGGGGTAGCGGGAACCACAGATACGCAGTATTTT.

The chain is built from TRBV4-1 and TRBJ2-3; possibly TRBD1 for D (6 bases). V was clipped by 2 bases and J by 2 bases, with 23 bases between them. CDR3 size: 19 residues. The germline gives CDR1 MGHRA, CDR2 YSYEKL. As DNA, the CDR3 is TGCGCCAGCAGCCAACAAAAACCCTCCGGTACAGGGTACACAGATACGCAGTATTTT. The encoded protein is CASSQQKPSGTGYTDTQYF.

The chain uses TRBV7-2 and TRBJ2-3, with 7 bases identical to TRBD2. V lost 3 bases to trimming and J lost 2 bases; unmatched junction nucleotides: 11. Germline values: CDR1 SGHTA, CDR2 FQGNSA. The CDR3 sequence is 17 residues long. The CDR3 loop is CASSLVGGRAATDTQYF. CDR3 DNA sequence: TGTGCCAGCAGCTTGGTGGGTGGGAGGGCCGCCACAGATACGCAGTATTTT.

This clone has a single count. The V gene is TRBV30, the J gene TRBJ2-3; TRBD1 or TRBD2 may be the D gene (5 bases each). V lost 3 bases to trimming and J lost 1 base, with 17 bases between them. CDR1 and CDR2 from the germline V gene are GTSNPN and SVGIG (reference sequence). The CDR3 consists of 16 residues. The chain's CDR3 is CAWSKWGTIRTDTQYF. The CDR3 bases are TGTGCCTGGAGCAAATGGGGGACGATCCGCACAGATACGCAGTATTTT.